What follows are 32 T cell receptor beta chains derived from one specimen sequenced in a study of blood T cell repertoires in COVID-19. Some clones are missing from TCRdb's copy, which holds only in-frame ones; the method was immunoSEQ multiplex PCR. The sample lists 150,000 to 180,000 clones; about 90% were seen once. The sequenced sample consisted of peripheral blood. The source of these receptors is a man in his fifties with acute or convalescent COVID-19.

The rearrangement links TRBV29-1 to TRBJ1-2; TRBD1 aligns across 7 bases. With 7 bases clipped from V and 7 bases from J, the junction kept 15 bases outside the gene matches. CDR3 length: 14 residues. The V gene's germline CDR1 is SQVTM and CDR2 ANQGSEA. Written as DNA, the CDR3 is TGCAGCGCCGTATTAGGGACAGCCTGGGGTGGCTACACCTTC. Protein: CSAVLGTAWGGYTF.

This chain connects TRBV7-9 to TRBJ2-5, with a weak D call TRBD1 (5 bases). The CDR3 has 12 amino acids. Germline CDR1 SEHNR, CDR2 FQNEAQ (reference sequence). Deletions cut 5 bases from V and 3 bases from J, with 7 bases between. CDR3 nucleotide sequence: TGTGCCAGCAGCCCGGACAAAGAGACCCAGTACTTC. This sequence encodes CASSPDKETQYF.

This rearrangement joins TRBV6-5 to TRBJ2-7, with a weak D call TRBD2 (7 bases). The germline CDR1 and CDR2 sequences are MNHEY and SVGAGI. This CDR3 spans 13 amino acids. The V end lost 6 bases, the J end lost 7 bases, and 16 bases lay between the germline ends. This CDR3 is CASRDLGGPEQYV. CDR3 DNA: TGTGCCAGCAGAGACCTCGGGGGGCCGGAGCAGTACGTC.

Only one count was recorded for this clone. The chain links TRBV18 to TRBJ2-7, with TRBD2 matching over 8 bases. The CDR3 covers 15 residues. With 3 bases clipped from V and 0 bases from J, the junction kept 4 bases outside the gene matches. Germline loops: CDR1 KGHSH, CDR2 LQKENI. The CDR3 here is CASSPLAGASYEQYF. The CDR3 region has the DNA TGTGCCAGCTCACCTCTAGCGGGTGCCTCCTACGAGCAGTACTTC.

The chain couples TRBV9 to TRBJ2-7; 12 nucleotides agree with TRBD2. Germline V gene lookup returns CDR1 SGDLS and CDR2 YYNGEE. This CDR3 is built from 15 residues. V shed 4 bases and J 3 bases; nucleotides not matched to a gene: 5. The CDR3: CASSPRLAGVYEQYF. The CDR3 DNA is TGTGCCAGCAGCCCGCGACTAGCGGGAGTCTACGAGCAGTACTTC.

The chain employs TRBV3-1 (or the pseudogene TRBV3-2) and TRBJ1-3; D remains ambiguous. This CDR3 has 15 residues. From germline, CDR1 is LGHDT and CDR2 YNNKEL (reference sequence). Trimming pared 4 bases from V and 4 bases from J, leaving 14 bases between. CDR3 protein: CASSPRVLSGNTIYF. The CDR3 coding sequence is TGTGCCAGCAGCCCGCGAGTCCTTAGCGGAAACACCATATATTTT.

The chain joins TRBV7-3 to TRBJ2-2, with D possibly matching TRBD1 (5 bases). The V and J ends lost 6 bases and 3 bases respectively, with 11 bases between them. The CDR3 is made up of 14 amino acids. From germline, CDR1 is SGHTA and CDR2 FQGTGA. This CDR3 is CASSRGRDTGELFF. For the CDR3, the DNA is TGTGCCAGCAGTAGGGGCCGCGACACCGGGGAGCTGTTTTTT.

CDR3 residues: CASTAPGQGMDGANVLTF. The CDR3 DNA reads TGTGCCAGCACAGCCCCGGGACAGGGAATGGATGGGGCCAACGTCCTGACTTTC. This chain connects TRBV7-2 to TRBJ2-6; 9 nucleotides match TRBD1. CDR1 is SGHTA and CDR2 is FQGNSA in the germline V gene. The CDR3 consists of 18 residues. After removal of 7 bases from V and 3 bases from J, the junction contained 13 bases not matched to a gene. The full variable domain, with the rest looked up from reference TRBV7-2 and TRBJ2-6, is GAGVSQSPSNKVTEKGKDVELRCDPISGHTALYWYRQSLGQGLEFLIYFQGNSAPDKSGLPSDRFSAERTGGSVSTLTIQRTQQEDSAVYLCASTAPGQGMDGANVLTFGAGSRLTVL.

The CDR3 sequence is CASSPGWDGYTF. The CDR3 coding sequence is TGTGCCAGCAGCCCAGGCTGGGATGGCTACACCTTC. The rearrangement uses TRBV7-9 and TRBJ1-2; D unclear. The V gene's germline CDR1 is SEHNR and CDR2 FQNEAQ (reference sequence). The CDR3 loop spans 12 amino acids. The ends were cut back, 5 bases at V and 6 bases at J, with 10 bases in the middle.

The J gene is TRBJ2-7, the V gene TRBV11-2; possibly TRBD2 for D (6 bases). The V and J ends lost 1 base and 4 bases respectively, with 8 bases between them. Germline CDR1 and CDR2: SGHAT and FQNNGV. CDR3 length: 13 amino acids. CDR3 nucleotides: TGTGCCAGCAGCTTAGCGGGACTTTACGAGCAGTACTTC. Protein sequence: CASSLAGLYEQYF.

The V gene is TRBV3-1 (or the pseudogene TRBV3-2), the J gene TRBJ1-5, with a tentative D call TRBD1 (5 bases). This CDR3 spans 19 amino acids. The germline V gene has CDR1 LGHDT and CDR2 YNNKEL (reference sequence). Trimming left V 0 bases short and J 2 bases short, with 20 bases between. The CDR3 loop reads CASSQERPRAGRRNQPQHF. Here the CDR3 DNA reads TGTGCCAGCAGCCAAGAGAGGCCCCGGGCAGGGCGGCGCAATCAGCCCCAGCATTTT.

The chain is built from TRBV4-3 and TRBJ2-6; D may be TRBD1 (5 bases). V was trimmed by 0 bases and J by 2 bases, leaving 8 bases between them. The germline V gene has CDR1 LGHNA and CDR2 YSLEER. The CDR3 sequence is 16 residues long. The CDR3 loop reads CASSQEAGTGANVLTF. The DNA of the CDR3 is TGCGCCAGCAGCCAAGAGGCAGGGACTGGGGCCAACGTCCTGACTTTC.

This clone is a singleton in its sample. The chain uses TRBV29-1 and TRBJ2-7; 11 bases are a match to TRBD1. Germline values: CDR1 SQVTM, CDR2 ANQGSEA. The junction had 6 bases not matched to a gene; V was cut back by 7 bases and J by 4 bases. The CDR3 has 13 residues. CDR3 coding DNA: TGCAGCGCGGTCGGACAGGGGGCTTACGAGCAGTACTTC. Translated: CSAVGQGAYEQYF.

This rearrangement joins TRBV7-3 to TRBJ2-1; a weak D match, TRBD1 (5 bases). CDR1 SGHTA and CDR2 FQGTGA come from the germline V gene. V lost 2 bases and J 0 bases, leaving 11 bases between the germline ends. The CDR3 has 16 amino acids. The chain's CDR3 is CASSLQQGPSYNEQFF. The CDR3 region has the DNA TGTGCCAGCAGCTTACAGCAGGGCCCCTCCTACAATGAGCAGTTCTTC.

In its sample, this clone was seen once. The chain links TRBV18 to TRBJ2-2; tentative D call: TRBD1 (5 bases). Germline V gene sequence: CDR1 KGHSH, CDR2 LQKENI. The CDR3 has 15 amino acids. V shed 6 bases and J shed 6 bases, with 17 bases lying between them. CDR3 residues: CASSFVDTGPGELFF. In DNA, the CDR3 is TGTGCCAGCTCCTTTGTGGACACCGGGCCCGGGGAGCTGTTTTTT.

This chain uses TRBV27 with TRBJ1-3, with 10 bases aligning to TRBD1. V gave up 4 bases and J gave up 4 bases; unmatched junction bases: 4. The CDR3 loop spans 15 amino acids. Germline lookup yields CDR1 MNHEY and CDR2 SMNVEV (reference sequence). CDR3 DNA sequence: TGTGCCAGCAGTTCCGGGACAGGGGCAGGAAACACCATATATTTT. It encodes CASSSGTGAGNTIYF.

The chain carries TRBV5-1 and TRBJ2-3, with TRBD2 as a possible D gene (6 bases). Germline V gene sequence: CDR1 SGHRS, CDR2 YFSETQ. The CDR3 covers 12 residues. V was cut by 1 base and J by 8 bases, with 8 bases left in between. This chain's CDR3 is CASSLMRGTQYF. CDR3 coding DNA: TGCGCCAGCAGCTTGATGCGGGGTACGCAGTATTTT.

The V and J genes are TRBV6-6 and TRBJ2-1, with unresolved D. Germline V gives CDR1 MNHNY, CDR2 SVGAGI (reference sequence). V was cut by 0 bases and J by 0 bases, with 6 bases left in between. This CDR3 comprises 15 residues. The CDR3 sequence is CASSYSESSYNEQFF. In nucleotides, the CDR3 is TGTGCCAGCAGTTACTCGGAGAGCTCCTACAATGAGCAGTTCTTC.

The chain recombines TRBV6-5 with TRBJ1-1; 7 bases are a match to TRBD1. J was trimmed by 8 bases and V by 5 bases; bases with no gene match: 2. The germline V gene has CDR1 MNHEY and CDR2 SVGAGI. The CDR3 contains 11 residues. This CDR3 reads CASSRQGEAFF. The CDR3 region has the DNA TGTGCCAGCAGTCGACAGGGAGAAGCTTTCTTT.

This clone was seen a few times. The chain combines TRBV9 with TRBJ1-5; D may be TRBD1 (5 bases). This CDR3 has 14 amino acids. Germline CDR1 reads SGDLS; CDR2 reads YYNGEE. Trimming shortened V by 4 bases and J by 5 bases, and 13 bases separated the two germline ends. The CDR3, as DNA: TGTGCCAGCAGCTCAACGGGACTGTATCAGCCCCAGCATTTT. This translates into CASSSTGLYQPQHF.

Comments on this clone: One end of the junction is discordant with germline, which a read error may explain. The rearrangement links TRBV6-5 to TRBJ1-3; 7 bases map to TRBD1. There are 11 residues in the CDR3. The V gene's germline CDR1 is MNHEY and CDR2 SVGAGI. Here the CDR3 reads CASSSGQVTNF. CDR3 in DNA: TGTGCCAGCAGCTCTGGACAGGTGACAAATTTT.

The rearrangement uses TRBV4-3 and TRBJ1-2; D not certain. CDR1 LGHNA and CDR2 YSLEER come from the germline V gene. This CDR3 has 13 residues. V was cut by 0 bases and J by 2 bases, with 4 bases left in between. CDR3 DNA sequence: TGCGCCAGCAGCCAAGATATGAACTATGGCTACACCTTC. Translated, it gives CASSQDMNYGYTF.

This chain links TRBV29-1 with TRBJ1-5; D gene uncertain. The CDR3 runs 13 residues. With 4 bases removed from V and 0 bases from J, the gap between germline ends came to 7 bases. Germline V gene lookup returns CDR1 SQVTM and CDR2 ANQGSEA. CDR3 in DNA: TGCAGCGTTGCTGACAATAGCAATCAGCCCCAGCATTTT. The encoded protein is CSVADNSNQPQHF. The full variable domain, completed using reference TRBV29-1 and TRBJ1-5, is SAVISQKPSRDICQRGTSLTIQCQVDSQVTMMFWYRQQPGQSLTLIATANQGSEATYESGFVIDKFPISRPNLTFSTLTVSNMSPEDSSIYLCSVADNSNQPQHFGDGTRLSIL.

This rearrangement joins TRBV2 to TRBJ1-1, with D possibly being TRBD1 (6 bases). This CDR3 is 12 amino acids long. Trimming pared 6 bases from V and 8 bases from J, leaving 13 bases between. Germline V CDR1 and CDR2: SNHLY, FYNNEI. The CDR3: CASSKQGWEAFF. CDR3 in DNA: TGTGCCAGCAGCAAACAGGGTTGGGAAGCTTTCTTT. The full variable domain, in which reference TRBV2 and TRBJ1-1 provide the parts outside the CDR3, is EPEVTQTPSHQVTQMGQEVILRCVPISNHLYFYWYRQILGQKVEFLVSFYNNEISEKSEIFDDQFSVERPDGSNFTLKIRSTKLEDSAMYFCASSKQGWEAFFGQGTRLTVV.

The chain has TRBV27 and TRBJ2-1; the match to TRBD2 covers 8 bases. The trim removed 5 bases at V and 4 bases at J, leaving 7 bases unmatched. CDR3 length: 15 amino acids. Germline V gene data show CDR1 as MNHEY and CDR2 as SMNVEV (reference sequence). The CDR3 is CASSNSGSLYNEQFF. As DNA, the CDR3 is TGTGCCAGCAGTAACAGCGGGAGTTTATACAATGAGCAGTTCTTC.

J is TRBJ2-2 and V is TRBV9, with 11 bases that match TRBD2. Germline trimming cut 2 bases from V and 4 bases from J; bases unmatched to any gene: 4. Looked up from germline, CDR1 is SGDLS and CDR2 is YYNGEE. The CDR3 loop spans 16 amino acids. The CDR3 DNA reads as TGTGCCAGCAGCGTGGATAGCGGGAGGGCCACCGGGGAGCTGTTTTTT. This codes for CASSVDSGRATGELFF.

V gene TRBV2 combines with J gene TRBJ2-1, with D maybe TRBD1 (5 bases). V was pared by 3 bases and J by 5 bases, with 17 bases between. The V gene's germline CDR1 is SNHLY and CDR2 FYNNEI. This CDR3 spans 16 amino acids. The CDR3 DNA follows: TGTGCCAGCAGTGACCGTCAGGGTCCGCAGCACAATGAGCAGTTCTTC. Protein sequence: CASSDRQGPQHNEQFF.

The chain is built from TRBV11-2 and TRBJ2-1, with 7 bases lining up with TRBD1. The CDR3 covers 13 residues. After removal of 5 bases from V and 8 bases from J, the junction contained 6 bases not matched to a gene. Per germline, CDR1 SGHAT and CDR2 FQNNGV. This CDR3 reads CASSGDRAHEQFF. CDR3 bases: TGTGCCAGCAGCGGCGACAGGGCTCATGAGCAGTTCTTC.

The genes are TRBV27 and TRBJ1-5; D call uncertain. Per the germline V gene, CDR1 is MNHEY and CDR2 is SMNVEV (reference sequence). V lost 6 bases and J lost 1, with 13 bases in between. CDR3 length equals 15 residues. In DNA, the CDR3 is TGTGCCAGCAGGATCCGGGATGGAAGCAATCAGCCCCAGCATTTT. This codes for CASRIRDGSNQPQHF.

The chain is built from TRBV7-9 and TRBJ2-5; tentatively, D is TRBD2 (5 bases). Germline CDR1 and CDR2: SEHNR and FQNEAQ (reference sequence). Trimming took off 5 bases at V and 2 bases at J, with 18 bases between the two ends. The CDR3 length is 16 residues. The DNA of the CDR3 is TGTGCCAGCAGCGCACCGCCGGCTAGCAGTCAAGAGACCCAGTACTTC. Its translation is CASSAPPASSQETQYF.

The chain employs TRBV18 and TRBJ1-1; possibly TRBD1 for D (5 bases). Trimming stripped 0 bases from V and 3 bases from J, with 14 bases between. Germline-derived CDR1 and CDR2 are KGHSH and LQKENI. The CDR3 runs 16 residues. The CDR3 region is CASSPPGREWYTEAFF. DNA for the CDR3: TGTGCCAGCTCACCACCGGGCAGGGAATGGTACACTGAAGCTTTCTTT.

This chain links TRBV2 with TRBJ2-1; no clear D. CDR3 size: 15 residues. V lost 2 bases, J lost 0 bases, and 8 bases lay in between. The V gene's germline CDR1 is SNHLY and CDR2 FYNNEI. The CDR3 is CASSERQDSYNEQFF. The CDR3 DNA reads TGTGCCAGCAGTGAAAGGCAGGACTCCTACAATGAGCAGTTCTTC.